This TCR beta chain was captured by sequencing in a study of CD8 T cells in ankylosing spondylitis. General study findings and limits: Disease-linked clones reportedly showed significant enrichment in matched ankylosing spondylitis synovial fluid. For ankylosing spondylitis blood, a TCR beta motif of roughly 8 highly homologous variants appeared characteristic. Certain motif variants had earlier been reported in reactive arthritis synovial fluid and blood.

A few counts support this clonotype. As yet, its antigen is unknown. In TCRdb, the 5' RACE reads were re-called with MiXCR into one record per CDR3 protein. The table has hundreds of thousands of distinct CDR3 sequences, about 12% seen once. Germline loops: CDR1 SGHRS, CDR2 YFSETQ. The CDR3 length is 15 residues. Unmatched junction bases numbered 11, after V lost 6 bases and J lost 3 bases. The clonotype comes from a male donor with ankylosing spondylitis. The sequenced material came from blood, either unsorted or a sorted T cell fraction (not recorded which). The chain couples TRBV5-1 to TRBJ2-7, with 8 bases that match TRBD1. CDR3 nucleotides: TGCGCCAGCAAACCAGGGGGCGGGATGGGCTACGAGCAGTACTTC. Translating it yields CASKPGGGMGYEQYF.